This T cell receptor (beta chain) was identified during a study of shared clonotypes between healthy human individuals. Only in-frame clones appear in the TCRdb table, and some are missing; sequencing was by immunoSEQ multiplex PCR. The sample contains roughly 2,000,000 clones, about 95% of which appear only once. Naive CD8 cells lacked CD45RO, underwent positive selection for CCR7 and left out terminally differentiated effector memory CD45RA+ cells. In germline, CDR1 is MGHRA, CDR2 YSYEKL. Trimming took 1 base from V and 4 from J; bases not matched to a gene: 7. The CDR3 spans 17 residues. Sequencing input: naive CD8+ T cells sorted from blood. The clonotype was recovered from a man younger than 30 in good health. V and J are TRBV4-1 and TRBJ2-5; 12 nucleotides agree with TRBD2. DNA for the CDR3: TGCGCCAGCAGCCAAGGGTTGAGACTAGCGGGAGTAGAGACCCAGTACTTC. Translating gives CASSQGLRLAGVETQYF.